Each of the 20 T cell receptor beta chains below was sequenced from the same sample in a study of control samples from healthy donors and cancer patients. The assay was immunoSEQ multiplex PCR, and TCRdb's table has in-frame clones only and misses some. Of some 220,000 clones detected, around 94% appear once; the ten largest clones hold approximately 1.4%. Sequenced sample: blood. The receptor set was obtained from a man in his forties or fifties in good health.

Remarks on this clone: At the DNA level, this CDR3 is encoded by other sequences in the same sample as well. The rearrangement uses TRBV7-2 and TRBJ1-1, with D perhaps matching TRBD1 (5 bases). The germline CDR1 and CDR2 sequences are SGHTA and FQGNSA. This CDR3 has 14 residues. The V and J ends lost 5 bases and 0 bases respectively, with 10 bases between them. The CDR3 loop reads CASSLGTVNTEAFF. CDR3 coding DNA: TGTGCCAGCAGCCTCGGGACGGTGAACACTGAAGCTTTCTTT.

The gene calls are TRBV2 and TRBJ1-1; TRBD1 matches at 9 bases. V gave up 7 bases and J gave up 4 bases; unmatched junction bases: 7. The CDR3 has 14 residues. Germline V lookup: CDR1 SNHLY, CDR2 FYNNEI. The CDR3 nucleotides are TGTGCCAGCATGAGGGACAGGGCGAGCACTGAAGCTTTCTTT. Its protein product is CASMRDRASTEAFF.

The V and J genes are TRBV5-5 and TRBJ1-6; no definite D call. CDR1 SGHKS and CDR2 YYEKEE come from the germline V gene (reference sequence). Trimming cost V 4 bases and J 4 bases, with 6 bases left between them. This CDR3 is built from 13 residues. CDR3 DNA: TGTGCCAGCAGCGACCAGTATAATTCACCCCTCCACTTT. It yields the protein CASSDQYNSPLHF.

This chain links TRBV4-1 with TRBJ2-4, with TRBD2 identical over 7 bases. After removal of 2 bases from V and 4 bases from J, the junction contained 8 bases not matched to a gene. CDR3 length equals 16 residues. Germline V gene sequence: CDR1 MGHRA, CDR2 YSYEKL. The CDR3 nucleotides are TGCGCCAGCAGCCAACCCGGGGGGATAAGTAAAAACATTCAGTACTTC. It yields the protein CASSQPGGISKNIQYF.

The chain is built from TRBV5-5 and TRBJ2-1, with unresolved D. V was cut by 1 base and J by 0 bases, with 8 bases left in between. Germline loops: CDR1 SGHKS, CDR2 YYEKEE (reference sequence). CDR3 length equals 15 residues. CDR3 in amino acids: CASSLLANSYNEQFF. In DNA, the CDR3 is TGTGCCAGCAGCTTGTTGGCGAACTCCTACAATGAGCAGTTCTTC.

The V and J genes are TRBV19 and TRBJ1-2, with 10 bases lining up with TRBD1. CDR1 LNHDA and CDR2 SQIVND come from the germline V gene (reference sequence). V was clipped by 10 bases and J by 13 bases; unmatched bases: 21. The CDR3 is 15 amino acids. The CDR3 sequence is CATSAGTGVPWGSTF. The CDR3 bases are TGTGCCACTTCCGCCGGGACAGGGGTCCCCTGGGGGAGCACCTTC. The full variable domain, completed using reference TRBV19 and TRBJ1-2, is DGGITQSPKYLFRKEGQNVTLSCEQNLNHDAMYWYRQDPGQGLRLIYYSQIVNDFQKGDIAEGYSVSREKKESFPLTVTSAQKNPTAFYLCATSAGTGVPWGSTFGSGTRLTVV.

This chain joins TRBV7-8 and TRBJ1-2; D is uncertain. Per the germline V gene, CDR1 is SGHVS and CDR2 is FQNEAQ. V shed 3 bases and J shed 8 bases, with 10 bases lying between them. The CDR3 extends over 12 amino acids. As DNA, the CDR3 is TGTGCCAGCAGCTTGGTGGCGGGGGGCTACACCTTC. Translated, it gives CASSLVAGGYTF.

This chain joins TRBV6-5 and TRBJ2-3, with a weak D call TRBD1 (5 bases). CDR1 and CDR2 from the germline V gene are MNHEY and SVGAGI. The CDR3 length is 13 residues. Trimming removed 2 bases at V and 6 bases at J, with 9 bases between. CDR3 sequence (DNA): TGTGCCAGCAGTTACCAGGGTTCGGATACGCAGTATTTT. The encoded protein is CASSYQGSDTQYF.

The rearrangement links TRBV6-2 or TRBV6-3 to TRBJ2-5, with D maybe TRBD2 (6 bases). Germline V CDR1 and CDR2: MNHEY, SVGEGT. The CDR3 is made up of 17 amino acids. V lost 6 bases to trimming and J lost 0 bases, with 20 bases between them. The CDR3 region has the DNA TGTGCCAGCAGCCTTCGGCAAAACGGGGGTCACCAAGAGACCCAGTACTTC. This translates into CASSLRQNGGHQETQYF.

The CDR3 nucleotides read TGTGCCAGCAGCCACCAGGACAGGGACACAAAACTGTTTTTT. Its translation is CASSHQDRDTKLFF. The rearrangement uses TRBV7-9 and TRBJ1-4; TRBD1 aligns across 8 bases. The germline CDR1 and CDR2 sequences are SEHNR and FQNEAQ (reference sequence). J gave up 10 bases and V 5 bases, and 9 bases lay outside the gene matches. The CDR3 covers 14 residues.

The chain uses TRBV18 and TRBJ2-2; 9 bases agree with TRBD1. Germline lookup yields CDR1 KGHSH and CDR2 LQKENI. The CDR3 has 15 amino acids. Trimming removed 3 bases from V and 5 bases from J; junction bases left unmatched: 4. Here the CDR3 reads CASSPTTGGTGELFF. DNA of the CDR3: TGTGCCAGCTCACCGACGACAGGGGGAACCGGGGAGCTGTTTTTT.

V usage is TRBV11-2 and J usage is TRBJ2-3, with D maybe TRBD1 (5 bases). Trimming pared 0 bases from V and 5 bases from J, leaving 15 bases between. The CDR3 sequence is 16 residues long. Per the germline V gene, CDR1 is SGHAT and CDR2 is FQNNGV. The CDR3 region is CASSLDRFGAQDTQYF. The CDR3 DNA reads TGTGCCAGCAGCTTAGATCGTTTTGGGGCACAAGATACGCAGTATTTT.

The rearrangement links TRBV11-2 to TRBJ2-2; no clear D gene. Per germline, CDR1 SGHAT and CDR2 FQNNGV. This CDR3 contains 14 residues. Trimming cost V 2 bases and J 3 bases, with 7 bases left between them. Here the CDR3 reads CASSLLGYTGELFF. The CDR3 region has the DNA TGTGCCAGCAGCTTATTAGGGTACACCGGGGAGCTGTTTTTT.

The chain joins TRBV7-2 to TRBJ1-1; D is uncertain. The CDR3 is made up of 12 amino acids. Germline V gene data show CDR1 as SGHTA and CDR2 as FQGNSA. V was clipped by 6 bases and J by 11 bases, with 16 bases between them. The CDR3 DNA reads TGTGCCAGCAGTTCCGACACCTCAGGTGCTTTCTTT. Amino acids: CASSSDTSGAFF.

The chain is built from TRBV29-1 and TRBJ1-2; D gene ambiguous. Germline lookup yields CDR1 SQVTM and CDR2 ANQGSEA. There are 9 residues in the CDR3. Trimming removed 3 bases from V and 9 bases from J, with 5 bases in between. CDR3: CSVDLSYTF. As DNA, the CDR3 is TGCAGCGTTGACCTAAGCTACACCTTC.

The rearrangement joins TRBV5-1 to TRBJ1-3; 7 positions agree with TRBD1. Germline trimming cut 1 base from V and 3 bases from J; bases unmatched to any gene: 10. The germline V gene encodes CDR1 SGHRS and CDR2 YFSETQ. The CDR3 has 17 residues. In DNA, the CDR3 is TGCGCCAGCAGCTTGTCGACAGGGCAGACGGGTGGAAACACCATATATTTT. Translation: CASSLSTGQTGGNTIYF.

This clone appeared a few times. CDR3 sequence reads: CASSQESTANYGYTF. The CDR3 DNA follows: TGTGCCAGCAGCCAAGAATCGACGGCTAACTATGGCTACACCTTC. The chain is built from TRBV4-2 and TRBJ1-2; D is uncertain. The germline V gene has CDR1 LGHNA and CDR2 YNFKEQ. The CDR3 is 15 residues long. V lost 0 bases and J 0 bases, leaving 8 bases between the germline ends.

V gene TRBV4-2 combines with J gene TRBJ1-4, with D possibly being TRBD1 (6 bases). V was clipped by 4 bases and J by 8 bases, with 29 bases between them. The CDR3 is 19 amino acids. Germline CDR1 LGHNA, CDR2 YNFKEQ. The CDR3 loop reads CASSRPGGTWTSLGEKLFF. The CDR3 region has the DNA TGTGCCAGCAGCCGCCCGGGGGGGACATGGACCTCCCTGGGAGAAAAACTGTTTTTT.

A single count supports this clone. V gene TRBV9 combines with J gene TRBJ1-2; no reliable D call. The V and J ends lost 4 bases and 4 bases respectively, with 14 bases between them. CDR1 is SGDLS and CDR2 is YYNGEE in the germline V gene. The CDR3 sequence is 14 residues long. The CDR3 loop is CASSPAGESYGYTF. CDR3 nucleotides: TGTGCCAGCAGCCCAGCCGGGGAGAGCTATGGCTACACCTTC.

J is TRBJ2-3 and V is TRBV5-8; D unclear. CDR1 is SGHTS and CDR2 is YDEGEE in the germline V gene. The germline V and J ends were trimmed by 4 bases and 1 base, with 10 bases remaining between them. The CDR3 loop spans 14 amino acids. CDR3 loop: CASSTYGRTDTQYF. In DNA form, the CDR3 reads TGTGCCAGCAGCACCTACGGACGCACAGATACGCAGTATTTT.